These 23 T cell receptor beta chains were sequenced from one sample in a study of CD8 T cells in Susac syndrome. With random hexamers, 0.5 to 1 ug RNA was reverse transcribed. TCRdb ran MiXCR on the immunoSEQ multiplex PCR reads and lists one entry per CDR3 protein. This table holds approximately 120,000 distinct CDR3 sequences, under 95% found once. Source material: CD8+ T cells from PBMCs. These receptors all stem from a human donor in good health.

The gene calls are TRBV3-1 and TRBJ2-1; D is ambiguous. The germline V and J ends were trimmed by 0 bases and 10 bases, with 7 bases remaining between them. Germline CDR1 reads LGHDT; CDR2 reads YNNKEL (reference sequence). The CDR3 has 12 residues. The chain's CDR3 is CASSQETDEQFF. The DNA for the CDR3 is TGTGCCAGCAGCCAAGAGACTGACGAGCAGTTCTTC.

The chain employs TRBV20-1 and TRBJ1-1; D is possibly TRBD1 (6 bases). CDR1 and CDR2 (germline): DFQATT, SNEGSKA (reference sequence). V lost 7 bases, J lost 4 bases, and 22 bases lay in between. The CDR3 consists of 15 residues. Here the CDR3 DNA reads TGCAGTGGCACGAATCGGGGGCGCAGGGGCACTGAAGCTTTCTTT. Its translation is CSGTNRGRRGTEAFF.

The chain recombines TRBV5-1 with TRBJ2-3, with 7 bases identical to TRBD1. The germline V gene encodes CDR1 SGHRS and CDR2 YFSETQ. J gave up 2 bases and V 4 bases, and 4 bases lay outside the gene matches. The CDR3 spans 14 residues. This CDR3 is CASSEGQVTDTQYF. In nucleotides, the CDR3 is TGCGCCAGCAGCGAAGGACAGGTCACAGATACGCAGTATTTT.

The genes are TRBV20-1 and TRBJ1-2; D gene unclear. Trimming removed 3 bases at V and 4 bases at J, with 6 bases between. Per germline, CDR1 DFQATT and CDR2 SNEGSKA (reference sequence). The CDR3 has 11 amino acids. The CDR3 coding sequence is TGCAGTGCTAGTAACCCCTATGGCTACACCTTC. Its protein product is CSASNPYGYTF.

The chain is built from TRBV7-2 and TRBJ2-2; tentative D call: TRBD1 (5 bases). V was clipped by 4 bases and J by 5 bases, with 14 bases between them. Germline V gene data show CDR1 as SGHTA and CDR2 as FQGNSA. The CDR3 totals 15 residues. CDR3 nucleotides: TGTGCCAGCAGCTCCCGGTTGGGGCGTACCGGGGAGCTGTTTTTT. This translates into CASSSRLGRTGELFF. Complete variable domain (other parts from reference TRBV7-2 and TRBJ2-2): GAGVSQSPSNKVTEKGKDVELRCDPISGHTALYWYRQSLGQGLEFLIYFQGNSAPDKSGLPSDRFSAERTGGSVSTLTIQRTQQEDSAVYLCASSSRLGRTGELFFGEGSRLTVL.

The sample holds one count of this clonotype. V usage is TRBV6-4 and J usage is TRBJ2-3, with D uncertain. The CDR3 length is 13 residues. CDR1 and CDR2 (germline): MRHNA, SNTAGT. Trimming shortened V by 3 bases and J by 0 bases, and 4 bases separated the two germline ends. For the CDR3, the DNA is TGTGCCAGCAGTGAAGAGAGCACAGATACGCAGTATTTT. Protein sequence: CASSEESTDTQYF.

This chain links TRBV12-3 or TRBV12-4 with TRBJ2-1; no definite D call. V shed 2 bases and J shed 0 bases, with 11 bases lying between them. The CDR3 spans 16 residues. The CDR3 sequence: CASSLYPQNSYNEQFF. The CDR3 bases are TGTGCCAGCAGTTTATACCCACAGAACTCCTACAATGAGCAGTTCTTC.

This chain uses TRBV6-6 with TRBJ2-2; D possibly corresponds to TRBD1 (5 bases). The CDR3 runs to 14 residues. CDR1 is MNHNY, CDR2 SVGAGI, per germline (reference sequence). V was trimmed by 5 bases and J by 1 base, leaving 8 bases between them. In DNA form, the CDR3 reads TGTGCCAGCAGTAAGACAGTGAACACCGGGGAGCTGTTTTTT. It specifies CASSKTVNTGELFF.

The chain is built from TRBV6-5 and TRBJ1-1; TRBD1 matches 10 bases. Germline V gene data show CDR1 as MNHEY and CDR2 as SVGAGI. V gave up 5 bases and J gave up 11 bases; unmatched junction bases: 14. The CDR3 length is 15 residues. In nucleotides, the CDR3 is TGTGCCAGCAGTGGATCCGGGACAGGGGTCGGTGGGGCTTTCTTT. Amino acids: CASSGSGTGVGGAFF.

This chain connects TRBV12-3 or TRBV12-4 to TRBJ1-2, with D possibly matching TRBD1 (5 bases). The CDR3 spans 12 residues. The germline V and J ends were trimmed by 6 bases and 8 bases, with 13 bases remaining between them. The CDR3 here is CASRQADGGYTF. CDR3 coding DNA: TGTGCCAGCAGACAGGCCGATGGGGGCTACACCTTC.

V gene TRBV20-1 combines with J gene TRBJ1-1; the D gene is possibly TRBD1 (6 bases). The CDR3 extends over 12 amino acids. V lost 6 bases and J 6 bases, leaving 14 bases between the germline ends. The germline gives CDR1 DFQATT, CDR2 SNEGSKA (reference sequence). CDR3 DNA: TGCAGTGCCACAGGGAGAAGGGCTGAAGCTTTCTTT. It translates to CSATGRRAEAFF.

The chain employs TRBV3-1 and TRBJ2-5; 10 positions match TRBD2. Per the germline V gene, CDR1 is LGHDT and CDR2 is YNNKEL (reference sequence). V shed 1 base and J 4 bases; nucleotides not matched to a gene: 9. The CDR3 is made up of 17 amino acids. In DNA, the CDR3 is TGTGCCAGCAGCCAAGTTAGCTGGACTAGCGGACGAGAGACCCAGTACTTC. Translation: CASSQVSWTSGRETQYF.

The J gene is TRBJ2-7, the V gene TRBV11-1; either TRBD1 or TRBD2 may fit D (5 bases each). The CDR3 is 15 residues long. Germline CDR1 and CDR2: SGHAT and FQDESV (reference sequence). Deletions cut 8 bases from V and 1 base from J, with 18 bases between. The chain's CDR3 is CASGGTGTSSYEQYF. CDR3 coding DNA: TGTGCCAGCGGGGGTACCGGGACGTCTTCCTACGAGCAGTACTTC.

Here the CDR3 reads CASSPMTNEQFF. Written as DNA, the CDR3 is TGTGCCAGCAGCCCTATGACGAATGAGCAGTTCTTC. The V gene is TRBV11-1, the J gene TRBJ2-1; D is uncertain. Trimming removed 5 bases from V and 7 bases from J, with 9 bases in between. CDR3 size: 12 residues. Germline V gene lookup returns CDR1 SGHAT and CDR2 FQDESV (reference sequence).

This rearrangement joins TRBV29-1 to TRBJ1-1, with D hard to call. This CDR3 is 12 amino acids long. Germline lookup yields CDR1 SQVTM and CDR2 ANQGSEA. Trimming removed 5 bases at V and 4 bases at J, with 11 bases between. The CDR3 protein is CSVRSGSTEAFF. Here the CDR3 DNA reads TGCAGCGTTCGAAGTGGGAGCACTGAAGCTTTCTTT.

The chain recombines TRBV6-1 with TRBJ2-5; maybe TRBD2 (6 bases). This CDR3 has 16 residues. The V and J ends lost 2 bases and 4 bases respectively, with 17 bases between them. From germline, CDR1 is MNHNS and CDR2 SASEGT. CDR3 nucleotide sequence: TGTGCCAGCAGTGAACACGGAGAGGGAGGCGGAGAGACCCAGTACTTC. Protein sequence: CASSEHGEGGGETQYF.

The chain joins TRBV4-3 to TRBJ2-2, with D uncertain. The ends were cut back, 0 bases at V and 7 bases at J, with 6 bases in the middle. This CDR3 has 13 amino acids. The germline CDR1 and CDR2 sequences are LGHNA and YSLEER. CDR3 residues: CASSQDLSGELFF. CDR3 nucleotide sequence: TGCGCCAGCAGCCAAGATTTAAGCGGGGAGCTGTTTTTT.

The chain carries TRBV6-4 and TRBJ2-1; 12 bases are shared with TRBD1. V shed 3 bases, J shed 9 bases, and the junction held 9 bases outside the gene matches. Germline loops: CDR1 MRHNA, CDR2 SNTAGT. CDR3 length: 16 residues. CDR3 region: CASSDEPGTGGSEQFF. In DNA form, the CDR3 reads TGTGCCAGCAGTGATGAGCCGGGGACAGGGGGCTCTGAGCAGTTCTTC.

On this clonotype itself: One junction end disagrees with the germline gene, perhaps due to a read error. The J gene is TRBJ2-7, the V gene TRBV7-8, with D possibly matching TRBD2 (6 bases). Germline CDR1 SGHVS, CDR2 FQNEAQ. The CDR3 is 12 residues long. The CDR3 bases are TGTGCCAGCAGCCGGGACTCCAACGAGCAGTACTTC. Translating it yields CASSRDSNEQYF. Full variable domain (outside the CDR3, taken from reference TRBV7-8 and TRBJ2-7): GAGVSQSPRYKVAKRGQDVALRCDPISGHVSLFWYQQALGQGPEFLTYFQNEAQLDKSGLPSDRFFAERPEGSVSTLKIQRTQQEDSAVYLCASSRDSNEQYFGPGTRLTVT.

The chain couples TRBV6-5 to TRBJ2-2; 10 bases match TRBD2. CDR1 and CDR2 from the germline V gene are MNHEY and SVGAGI. The CDR3 extends over 15 amino acids. Losses at the gene ends were 5 bases for V and 6 bases for J; bases not matched to a gene: 6. CDR3 in DNA: TGTGCCAGCAGTCGCAGCGGGAGGGCTGCCGGGGAGCTGTTTTTT. The encoded protein is CASSRSGRAAGELFF.

This chain uses TRBV29-1 with TRBJ2-1, with 9 bases matching TRBD1. Germline CDR1 and CDR2: SQVTM and ANQGSEA. This CDR3 region has 13 residues. V lost 4 bases to trimming and J lost 3 bases; unmatched junction nucleotides: 1. CDR3 DNA: TGCAGCGTTGGGGACAGGGACTACAATGAGCAGTTCTTC. It yields the protein CSVGDRDYNEQFF.

The rearrangement joins TRBV7-3 to TRBJ1-2, with 9 positions matching TRBD1. CDR1 and CDR2 (germline): SGHTA, FQGTGA. This CDR3 is 14 amino acids long. V lost 4 bases and J lost 6; bases outside the gene matches: 6. DNA of the CDR3: TGTGCCAGCAGCTCCCGGGACAGGGTGGATGGCTACACCTTC. This encodes CASSSRDRVDGYTF.

This chain links TRBV7-2 with TRBJ2-4; the D gene is possibly TRBD1 (6 bases). Trimming took off 7 bases at V and 3 bases at J, with 16 bases between the two ends. The CDR3 extends over 15 amino acids. The germline CDR1 and CDR2 sequences are SGHTA and FQGNSA. DNA for the CDR3: TGTGCCAGCACTGACAGGAAAGGAGGCAAAAACATTCAGTACTTC. It translates to CASTDRKGGKNIQYF. The full variable domain, completed using reference TRBV7-2 and TRBJ2-4, is GAGVSQSPSNKVTEKGKDVELRCDPISGHTALYWYRQSLGQGLEFLIYFQGNSAPDKSGLPSDRFSAERTGGSVSTLTIQRTQQEDSAVYLCASTDRKGGKNIQYFGAGTRLSVL.